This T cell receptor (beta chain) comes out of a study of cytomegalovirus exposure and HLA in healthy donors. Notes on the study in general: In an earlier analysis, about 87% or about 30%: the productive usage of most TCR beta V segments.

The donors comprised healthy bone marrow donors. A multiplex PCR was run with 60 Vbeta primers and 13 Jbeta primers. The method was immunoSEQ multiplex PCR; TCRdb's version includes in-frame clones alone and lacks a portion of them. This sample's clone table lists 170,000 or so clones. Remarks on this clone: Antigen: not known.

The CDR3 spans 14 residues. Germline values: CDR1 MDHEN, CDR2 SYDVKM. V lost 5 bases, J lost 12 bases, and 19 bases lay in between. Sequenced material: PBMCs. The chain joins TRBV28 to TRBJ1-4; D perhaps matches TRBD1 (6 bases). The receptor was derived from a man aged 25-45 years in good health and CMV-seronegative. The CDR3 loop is CASSTTGQSPELFF. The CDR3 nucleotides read TGTGCCAGCAGTACAACCGGACAGTCCCCGGAACTGTTTTTT.